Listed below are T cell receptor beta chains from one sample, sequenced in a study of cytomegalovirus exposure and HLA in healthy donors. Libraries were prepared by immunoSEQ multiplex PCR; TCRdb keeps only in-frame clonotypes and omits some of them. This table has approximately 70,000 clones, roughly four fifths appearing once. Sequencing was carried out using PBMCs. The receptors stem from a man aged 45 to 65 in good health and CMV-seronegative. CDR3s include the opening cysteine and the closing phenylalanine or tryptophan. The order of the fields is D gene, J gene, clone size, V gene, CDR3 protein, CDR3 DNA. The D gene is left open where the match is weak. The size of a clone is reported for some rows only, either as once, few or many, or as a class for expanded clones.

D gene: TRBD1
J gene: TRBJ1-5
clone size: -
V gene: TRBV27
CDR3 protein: CASSPGTGRNSNQPQHF
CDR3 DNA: TGTGCCAGCAGTCCCGGGACAGGACGCAATAGCAATCAGCCCCAGCATTTT

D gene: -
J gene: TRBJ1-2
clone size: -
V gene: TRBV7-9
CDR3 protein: CASSLSYSYGYTF
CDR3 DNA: TGTGCCAGCAGCTTATCGTACAGCTATGGCTACACCTTC

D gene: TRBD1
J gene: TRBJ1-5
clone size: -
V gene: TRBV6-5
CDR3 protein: CASRETGNREKPQHF
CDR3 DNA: TGTGCCAGCAGAGAGACAGGGAATAGGGAAAAGCCCCAGCATTTT

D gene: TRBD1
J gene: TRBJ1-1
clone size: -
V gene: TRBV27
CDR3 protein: CASSQGQYPSEAFF
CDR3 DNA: TGTGCCAGCAGCCAGGGACAGTATCCCTCTGAAGCTTTCTTT

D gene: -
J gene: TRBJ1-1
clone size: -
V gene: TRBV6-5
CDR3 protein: CASRRPGLNTEAFF
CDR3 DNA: TGTGCCAGCAGACGGCCGGGTCTGAACACTGAAGCTTTCTTT

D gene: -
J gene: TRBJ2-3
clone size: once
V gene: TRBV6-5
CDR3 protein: CASTRRGDTQYF
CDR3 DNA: TGTGCCAGCACGAGGAGGGGAGATACGCAGTATTTT

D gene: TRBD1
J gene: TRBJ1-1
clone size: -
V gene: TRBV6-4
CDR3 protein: CASRNTDRDTEAFF
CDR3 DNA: TGTGCCAGCAGGAATACTGACAGGGACACTGAAGCTTTCTTT

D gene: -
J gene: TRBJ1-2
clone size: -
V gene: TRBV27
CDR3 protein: CASKRDNNYGYTF
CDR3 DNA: TGTGCCAGCAAGAGGGACAATAATTATGGCTACACCTTC

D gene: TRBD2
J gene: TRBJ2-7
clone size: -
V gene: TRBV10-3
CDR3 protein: CAISESGTSGDFYYEQYF
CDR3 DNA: TGTGCCATCAGTGAATCGGGGACTAGCGGGGACTTCTACTACGAGCAGTACTTC

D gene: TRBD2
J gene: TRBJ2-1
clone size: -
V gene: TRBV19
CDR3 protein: CASRLAGGYEQFF
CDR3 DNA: TGTGCCAGTAGGTTAGCGGGAGGGTATGAGCAGTTCTTC

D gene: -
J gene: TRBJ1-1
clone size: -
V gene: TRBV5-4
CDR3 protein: CASSLERNTEAFF
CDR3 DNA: TGTGCCAGCAGCTTGGAGCGTAACACTGAAGCTTTCTTT

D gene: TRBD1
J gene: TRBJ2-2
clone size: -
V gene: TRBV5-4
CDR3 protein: CASRRTGDTGELFF
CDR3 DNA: TGTGCCAGCAGGCGGACAGGGGACACCGGGGAGCTGTTTTTT

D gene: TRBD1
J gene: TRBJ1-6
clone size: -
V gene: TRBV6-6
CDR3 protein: CASSARDRATHF
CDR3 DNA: TGTGCCAGCAGTGCCCGGGACAGAGCTACCCACTTT

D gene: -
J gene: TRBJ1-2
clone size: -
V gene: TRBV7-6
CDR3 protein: CASSLARIPGHGYTF
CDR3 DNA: TGTGCCAGCAGCTTAGCCAGGATACCAGGCCATGGCTACACCTTC

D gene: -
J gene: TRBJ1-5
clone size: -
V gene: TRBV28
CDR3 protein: CASRPQGSNQPQHF
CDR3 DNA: TGTGCCAGCAGGCCCCAGGGAAGCAATCAGCCCCAGCATTTT

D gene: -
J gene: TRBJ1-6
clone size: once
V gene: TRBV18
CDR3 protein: CASSPPRDSNNSPLHF
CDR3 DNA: TGTGCCAGCTCACCACCGCGTGACAGTAACAATTCACCCCTCCACTTT

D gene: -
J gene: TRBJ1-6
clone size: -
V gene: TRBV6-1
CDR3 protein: CASSGDWSSYNSPLHF
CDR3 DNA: TGTGCCAGCAGTGGAGACTGGAGCTCCTATAATTCACCCCTCCACTTT

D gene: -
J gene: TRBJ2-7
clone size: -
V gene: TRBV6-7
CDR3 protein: CAGSNAYEQYF
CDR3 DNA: TGTGCCGGCTCAAACGCCTACGAGCAGTACTTC

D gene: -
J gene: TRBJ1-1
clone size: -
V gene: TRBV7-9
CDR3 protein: CASSTIAGAHTEAFF
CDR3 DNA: TGTGCCAGCAGCACCATAGCGGGGGCGCACACTGAAGCTTTCTTT

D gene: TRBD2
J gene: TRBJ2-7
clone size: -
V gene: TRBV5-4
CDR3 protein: CASSQTSGGGFSYEQYF
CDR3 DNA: TGTGCCAGCAGCCAGACTAGCGGGGGAGGTTTTTCCTACGAGCAGTACTTC

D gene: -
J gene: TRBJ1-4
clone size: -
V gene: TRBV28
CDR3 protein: CASSTPGGNEKLFF
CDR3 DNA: TGTGCCAGCAGTACTCCTGGGGGGAATGAAAAACTGTTTTTT

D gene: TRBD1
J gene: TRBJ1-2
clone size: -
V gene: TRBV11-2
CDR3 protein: CASSVGQGEGGYTF
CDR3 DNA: TGTGCCAGCAGCGTTGGACAGGGGGAGGGTGGCTACACCTTC

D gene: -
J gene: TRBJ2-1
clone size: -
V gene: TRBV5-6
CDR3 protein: CASSRMVLASYNEQFF
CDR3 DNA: TGTGCCAGCAGCAGAATGGTCCTAGCCTCCTACAATGAGCAGTTCTTC

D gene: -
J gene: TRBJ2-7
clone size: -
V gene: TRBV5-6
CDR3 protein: CASSSEQGWDEQYF
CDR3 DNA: TGTGCCAGCAGCTCGGAACAGGGCTGGGACGAGCAGTACTTC

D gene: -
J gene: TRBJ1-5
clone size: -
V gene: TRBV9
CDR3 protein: CASSSGGGVNQPQHF
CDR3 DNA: TGTGCCAGCAGCTCCGGCGGGGGCGTGAATCAGCCCCAGCATTTT

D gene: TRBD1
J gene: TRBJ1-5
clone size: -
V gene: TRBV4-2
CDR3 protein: CASSQVGTANSNQPQHF
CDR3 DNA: TGTGCCAGCAGCCAAGTAGGGACAGCTAATAGCAATCAGCCCCAGCATTTT

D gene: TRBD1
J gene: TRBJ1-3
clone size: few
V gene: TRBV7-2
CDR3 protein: CASSLGGQGVSGNTIYF
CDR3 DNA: TGTGCCAGCAGCTTAGGGGGACAGGGCGTCTCTGGAAACACCATATATTTT

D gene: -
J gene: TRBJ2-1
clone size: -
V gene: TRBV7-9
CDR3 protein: CASSRAAGRGYNEQFF
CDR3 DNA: TGTGCCAGCAGTAGGGCGGCGGGTCGGGGCTACAATGAGCAGTTCTTC

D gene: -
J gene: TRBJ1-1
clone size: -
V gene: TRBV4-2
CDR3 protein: CASSQDIALNTEAFF
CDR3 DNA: TGTGCCAGCAGCCAAGATATTGCGTTGAACACTGAAGCTTTCTTT

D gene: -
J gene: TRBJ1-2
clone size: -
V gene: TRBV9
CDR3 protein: CASSVDPNSNYGYTF
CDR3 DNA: TGTGCCAGCAGCGTAGATCCAAATTCTAACTATGGCTACACCTTC

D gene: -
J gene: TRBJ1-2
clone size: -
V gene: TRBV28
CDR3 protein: CASFDRHNYGYTF
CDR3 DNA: TGTGCCAGCTTTGACAGGCACAACTATGGCTACACCTTC

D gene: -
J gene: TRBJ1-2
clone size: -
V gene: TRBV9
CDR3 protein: CASSLTEGWARYTF
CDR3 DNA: TGTGCCAGCAGCCTCACGGAAGGATGGGCTCGGTACACCTTC

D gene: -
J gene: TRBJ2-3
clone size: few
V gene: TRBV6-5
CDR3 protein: CASRRALSADTQYF
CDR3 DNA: TGTGCCAGCAGGCGGGCCCTTAGCGCAGATACGCAGTATTTT

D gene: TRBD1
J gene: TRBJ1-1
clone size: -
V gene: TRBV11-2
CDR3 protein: CASSLTGTGMNTEAFF
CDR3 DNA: TGTGCCAGCAGCCTTACCGGGACAGGTATGAACACTGAAGCTTTCTTT

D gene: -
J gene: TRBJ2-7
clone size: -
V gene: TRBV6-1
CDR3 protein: CASIAAQLTYEQYF
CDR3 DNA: TGTGCCAGCATCGCGGCCCAACTAACCTACGAGCAGTACTTC

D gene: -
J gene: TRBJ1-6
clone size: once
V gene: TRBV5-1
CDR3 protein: CASSRGKGAGGAPLHF
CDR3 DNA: TGCGCCAGCAGCCGTGGAAAAGGGGCGGGGGGAGCCCCCCTCCACTTT

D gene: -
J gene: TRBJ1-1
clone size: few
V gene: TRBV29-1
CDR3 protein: CSVPAGGWGAFF
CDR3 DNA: TGCAGCGTTCCCGCCGGGGGATGGGGAGCTTTCTTT

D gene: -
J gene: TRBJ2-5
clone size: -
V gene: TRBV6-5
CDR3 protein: CASSPGTPATQYF
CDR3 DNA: TGTGCCAGCAGCCCCGGGACTCCGGCGACCCAGTACTTC

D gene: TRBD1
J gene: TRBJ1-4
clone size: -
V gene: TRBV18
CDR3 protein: CASSFGTGGVEKLFF
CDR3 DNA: TGTGCCAGCTCATTCGGTACAGGGGGCGTTGAAAAACTGTTTTTT

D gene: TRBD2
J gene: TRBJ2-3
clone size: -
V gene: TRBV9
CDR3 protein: CASSVAPSGYSTDTQYF
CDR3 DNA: TGTGCCAGCAGCGTAGCCCCTAGCGGGTATTCCACAGATACGCAGTATTTT

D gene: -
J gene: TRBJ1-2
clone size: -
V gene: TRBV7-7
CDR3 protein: CASSPFPTGFGYGYTF
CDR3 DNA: TGTGCTAGCAGCCCATTCCCCACAGGGTTTGGATATGGCTACACCTTC

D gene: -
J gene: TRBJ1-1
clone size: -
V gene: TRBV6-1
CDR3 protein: CASSEWGVEAFF
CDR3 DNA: TGTGCCAGCAGTGAATGGGGAGTTGAAGCTTTCTTT

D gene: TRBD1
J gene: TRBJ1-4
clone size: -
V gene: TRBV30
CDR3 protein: CAWSRQGVEEKLFF
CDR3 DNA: TGTGCCTGGAGTCGACAGGGGGTCGAGGAAAAACTGTTTTTT

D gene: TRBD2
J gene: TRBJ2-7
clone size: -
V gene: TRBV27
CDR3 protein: CASRSYSGGFSYEQYF
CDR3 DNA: TGTGCCAGCAGATCTTACAGCGGGGGGTTCTCCTACGAGCAGTACTTC

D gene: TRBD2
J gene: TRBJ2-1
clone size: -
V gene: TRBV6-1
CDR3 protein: CASSELGLAGGEQFF
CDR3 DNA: TGTGCCAGCAGTGAATTAGGACTAGCGGGAGGTGAGCAGTTCTTC

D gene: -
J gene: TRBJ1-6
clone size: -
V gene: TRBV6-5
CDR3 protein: CASRQEYGANSPLHF
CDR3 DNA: TGTGCCAGCAGACAGGAGTATGGTGCTAATTCACCCCTCCACTTT

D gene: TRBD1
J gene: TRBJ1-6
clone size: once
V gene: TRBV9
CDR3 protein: CASSAPTGAEHSPLHF
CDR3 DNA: TGTGCCAGCAGCGCTCCGACAGGGGCAGAACATTCACCCCTCCACTTT

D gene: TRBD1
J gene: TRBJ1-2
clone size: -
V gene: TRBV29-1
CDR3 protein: CSVATGAYYGYTF
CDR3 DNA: TGCAGCGTTGCAACAGGGGCGTACTATGGCTACACCTTC

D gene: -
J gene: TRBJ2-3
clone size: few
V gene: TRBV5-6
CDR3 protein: CASSLGQTDTQYF
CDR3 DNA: TGTGCCAGCAGCTTAGGACAGACAGATACGCAGTATTTT

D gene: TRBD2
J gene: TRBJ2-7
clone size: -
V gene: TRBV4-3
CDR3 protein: CASSLSGRAYEQYF
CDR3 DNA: TGCGCCAGCAGCCTTAGCGGGAGGGCCTACGAGCAGTACTTC

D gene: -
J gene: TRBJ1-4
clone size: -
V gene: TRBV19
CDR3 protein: CASSEDRPNEKLFF
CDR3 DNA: TGTGCCAGTAGTGAAGACAGACCGAATGAAAAACTGTTTTTT

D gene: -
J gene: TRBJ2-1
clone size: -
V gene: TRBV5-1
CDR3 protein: CASSLGTEYNEQFF
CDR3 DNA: TGCGCCAGCAGCTTGGGGACAGAGTACAATGAGCAGTTCTTC

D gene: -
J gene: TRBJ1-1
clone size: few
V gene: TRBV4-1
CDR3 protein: CASSTPGGERTEAFF
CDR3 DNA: TGCGCCAGCAGCACCCCCGGGGGTGAGCGCACTGAAGCTTTCTTT

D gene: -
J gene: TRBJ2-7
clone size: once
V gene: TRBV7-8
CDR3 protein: CASSFRQAIEQYF
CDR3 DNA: TGTGCCAGCAGCTTTAGGCAGGCCATCGAGCAGTACTTC

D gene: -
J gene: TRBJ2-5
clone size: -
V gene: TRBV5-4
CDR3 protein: CASSLSARMETQYF
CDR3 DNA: TGTGCCAGCAGCTTGAGTGCGCGAATGGAGACCCAGTACTTC

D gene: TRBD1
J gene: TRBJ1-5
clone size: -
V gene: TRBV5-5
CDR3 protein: CASSLGQGGVGNQPQHF
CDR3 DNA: TGTGCCAGCAGCTTGGGACAGGGAGGTGTGGGCAATCAGCCCCAGCATTTT

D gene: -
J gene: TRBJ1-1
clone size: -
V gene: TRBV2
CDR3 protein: CASSLTAATEAFF
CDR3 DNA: TGTGCCAGCAGCCTAACAGCAGCCACTGAAGCTTTCTTT